These 10 T cell receptor beta chains were all obtained from the same sample, sequenced in a study of vaccination and CD4 T cells after COVID-19. No antigen has been identified for these receptors. Regarding time point: late sampling 161 to 241 days after vaccination in three convalescent patients. Treatment here: approximately nine-day PBMC culture with coronavirus spike peptide pools or control peptides (ViraFEST assay). With the Oncomine TCR Beta short-read assay, DNA from cultured CD4+ T cells was sequenced. One entry per CDR3 protein, called by TCRdb with MiXCR from the PCR reads. The sample has about 22,000 distinct CDR3 sequences, 46% seen once. The specimen was CD4+ T cells from blood, cultured in vitro, collected about 7 months after SARS-CoV-2 vaccination. The receptor set was obtained from a human donor who had recovered from COVID-19.

The sample holds a few counts of this clonotype. The CDR3 region has the DNA TGCAGCCTTGGTATGATGGGAGGGACCCAGTACTTC. Its translation is CSLGMMGGTQYF. The V and J genes are TRBV29-1 and TRBJ2-5; tentative D call: TRBD2 (6 bases). The V gene lost 8 bases and the J gene lost 7 bases, with 17 bases spanning the gap. The CDR3 has 12 residues. Germline V gene lookup returns CDR1 SQVTM and CDR2 ANQGSEA.

The V and J genes are TRBV24-1 and TRBJ2-2, with 11 positions matching TRBD1. V shed 3 bases, J shed 8 bases, and the junction held 16 bases outside the gene matches. The CDR3 runs to 19 residues. The germline V gene has CDR1 KGHDR and CDR2 SFDVKD. The CDR3 region is CATSDLAPGQGASSGELFF. CDR3 DNA: TGTGCCACCAGTGATCTCGCCCCCGGACAGGGGGCATCATCTGGGGAGCTGTTTTTT.

The chain is built from TRBV20-1 and TRBJ2-3; 9 bases are shared with TRBD2. CDR1 is DFQATT and CDR2 is SNEGSKA in the germline V gene (reference sequence). The V segment lost 5 bases and the J segment 0 bases; nucleotides outside the gene matches: 3. CDR3 size: 14 residues. The CDR3 sequence: CSAESGRSTDTQYF. The CDR3 bases are TGCAGTGCTGAAAGCGGGAGGAGCACAGATACGCAGTATTTT.

This clonotype was picked up a small number of times. V and J are TRBV20-1 and TRBJ1-2, with TRBD1 as a possible D gene (5 bases). Between the trimmed V and J ends, which lost 3 bases and 3 bases, there was a span of 11 bases. CDR1 is DFQATT and CDR2 is SNEGSKA in the germline V gene (reference sequence). The CDR3 contains 13 residues. The CDR3 spells CSASQGLDYGYTF. The CDR3 coding sequence is TGCAGTGCTAGCCAGGGTCTCGACTATGGCTACACCTTC.

The chain is built from TRBV20-1 and TRBJ2-7, with D maybe TRBD1 (6 bases). The length of the CDR3 is 13 residues. Trimming stripped 1 base from V and 2 bases from J, with 9 bases between. From germline, CDR1 is DFQATT and CDR2 SNEGSKA (reference sequence). CDR3 region: CSARGTVAYEQYF. CDR3 sequence (DNA): TGCAGTGCTAGAGGGACAGTCGCCTACGAGCAGTACTTC.

This CDR3 is CASSLRGFANSNQPQHF. Here the CDR3 DNA reads TGTGCCAGCAGTTTACGCGGGTTTGCCAATAGCAATCAGCCCCAGCATTTT. The rearrangement joins TRBV6-4 to TRBJ1-5; D uncertain. The ends were cut back, 5 bases at V and 0 bases at J, with 17 bases in the middle. The length of the CDR3 is 17 residues. CDR1 and CDR2 from the germline V gene are MRHNA and SNTAGT.

This chain uses TRBV20-1 with TRBJ1-2; TRBD1 agrees at 8 bases. Germline V CDR1 and CDR2: DFQATT, SNEGSKA (reference sequence). This CDR3 spans 13 amino acids. J lost 13 bases, V lost 5 bases, and 15 bases had no gene match. The CDR3, as DNA: TGCAGTGCTCTACGGGGGACAGGACCACTGCTCACCTTC. This codes for CSALRGTGPLLTF.

Of note for this clonotype: The germline gene is not matched at one end of the junction; a read error may be the cause. The chain recombines TRBV6-1 with TRBJ1-1; D may be TRBD1 (6 bases). Germline CDR1 is MNHNS and CDR2 is SASEGT. This CDR3 comprises 13 residues. As DNA, the CDR3 is TGTGCCAGCAGGTGGGGGAGGGACACTGAAGCCTTCTTT. The encoded protein is CASRWGRDTEAFF.

V gene TRBV7-2 combines with J gene TRBJ2-5, with D possibly TRBD1 on 6 matching bases. Per germline, CDR1 SGHTA and CDR2 FQGNSA. The V and J ends lost 5 bases and 5 bases respectively, with 21 bases between them. The length of the CDR3 is 16 residues. CDR3 residues: CASSLSGTSRWETQYF. The DNA of the CDR3 is TGTGCCAGCAGCCTTTCCGGGACATCAAGGTGGGAGACCCAGTACTTC.

The count of this clonotype is one. In DNA, the CDR3 is TGTGCCAGCAGTTTGGGGGCCCTAGGGGCGGGCACCTTC. It encodes CASSLGALGAGTF. This chain uses TRBV28 with TRBJ1-2; D perhaps matches TRBD1 (6 bases). CDR3 length: 13 amino acids. Germline V gene lookup returns CDR1 MDHEN and CDR2 SYDVKM. Deletions cut 3 bases from V and 13 bases from J, with 18 bases between.